This TCR beta chain is drawn from a study of response to subunit inactivated influenza vaccine (dated by TCRdb to 2016 to 2019). Study-wide context: Deep quantitative profiling of the T cell receptor repertoire was used in the study to follow responses to a trivalent subunit inactivated influenza vaccine.

V is clipped by 1 base and J by 2 bases, and the sequence between their germline boundaries is 22 bases long. Sequences SGHRS (CDR1) and YFSETQ (CDR2) are obtained from the germline V gene. The CDR3 runs 18 residues from the cysteine to the phenylalanine. Of the read, only the CDR3 DNA is kept; its 54 bases are in frame from base 1. Here is what the overall study found, with its caveats: According to the authors, only a limited number of new T cells may be recruited by each seasonal influenza vaccination.

The library was built by means of RT-PCR. Sequencing was carried out with an Illumina HiSeq 2500. The public reads were run again by TCRdb, first through fastp at Q25 and then through MiXCR, and only productive beta chains were kept. Every CDR3 protein is listed once, alongside the most common genes and DNA of its rows. The sample table holds around 580,000 distinct CDR3 sequences, of which roughly 15% were seen once. The ten largest clones capture around 10% of the sample. This clonotype was seen repeatedly, ten times or more. The antigen it binds to is not known. Base quality data are lacking; no much larger clone is found one base away.

The source material was PBMCs from blood, sampled 12 days after vaccination. The chain is made from TRBV5-1 and TRBJ2-7; the D element might be TRBD1 or TRBD2, as each aligns at 5 bases. The source of this sequence is a man in his fifties or sixties who received an inactivated influenza vaccine. Donor details come from another sample of the same person, matched by shared clones. CDR3 loop: CASSLRDRSLGDTYEQYF. The bases read TGCGCCAGCAGCTTGAGAGACAGAAGTTTGGGGGATACCTACGAGCAGTACTTC.